This is a list of T cell receptor beta chains from one sample in a study of T-cell memory formation after mild COVID-19. TCRdb recomputed calls from the 5' RACE reads with MiXCR, one row per CDR3 protein. The sample records approximately 490,000 distinct CDR3 sequences, 20% being singletons. The sequencing sample was made of PBMCs or a T cell subset sorted from them (not recorded which). These TCRs come from an adult woman who had mild COVID-19 (a few samples of this study predate the infection). Cell type and time point are not known. Both conserved end residues are part of each CDR3. Each record gives: CDR3 length, V gene, D gene, J gene, clone size, CDR3 DNA, CDR3 protein. The D gene is left open where the match is weak. Clone size, where shown, is once, few, many, or a class for clones that have expanded.

len: 17
v_gene: TRBV9
d_gene: TRBD2
j_gene: TRBJ2-1
abundance: .
CDR3nt: TGTGCCAGCAGCGTGTCTAGCGGGAGGGCACAATACAATGAGCAGTTCTTC
CDR3aa: CASSVSSGRAQYNEQFF

len: 14
v_gene: TRBV12-3/TRBV12-4
d_gene: .
j_gene: TRBJ2-1
abundance: few
CDR3nt: TGTGCCAGCAGTGGGAACAGGGACTACAATGAGCAGTTCTTC
CDR3aa: CASSGNRDYNEQFF

len: 15
v_gene: TRBV20-1
d_gene: TRBD2
j_gene: TRBJ2-1
abundance: .
CDR3nt: TGCAGTGCCACTAGCGGGAGGCGATCCTACAATGAGCAGTTCTTC
CDR3aa: CSATSGRRSYNEQFF

len: 14
v_gene: TRBV24-1
d_gene: .
j_gene: TRBJ2-2
abundance: few
CDR3nt: TGTGCCACCAGTGCTGAGGGGAACACCGGGGAGCTGTTTTTT
CDR3aa: CATSAEGNTGELFF

len: 13
v_gene: TRBV15
d_gene: TRBD1
j_gene: TRBJ1-2
abundance: few
CDR3nt: TGTGCCACCAGCAGAGCAGGGGGCTATGGCTACACCTTC
CDR3aa: CATSRAGGYGYTF

len: 15
v_gene: TRBV4-3
d_gene: TRBD1
j_gene: TRBJ2-5
abundance: few
CDR3nt: TGCGCCAGCAGCCAAGGGACAGGGGCGAGGGAGACCCAGTACTTC
CDR3aa: CASSQGTGARETQYF

len: 15
v_gene: TRBV4-1
d_gene: .
j_gene: TRBJ1-1
abundance: .
CDR3nt: TGCGCCAGCAGCCAATCGGGACAAACGAACACTGAAGCTTTCTTT
CDR3aa: CASSQSGQTNTEAFF

len: 17
v_gene: TRBV4-3
d_gene: TRBD1
j_gene: TRBJ2-2
abundance: .
CDR3nt: TGCGCCAGCAGCCCTTCCCGGACAGGAGGGAACACCGGGGAGCTGTTTTTT
CDR3aa: CASSPSRTGGNTGELFF

len: 14
v_gene: TRBV27
d_gene: TRBD2
j_gene: TRBJ2-7
abundance: .
CDR3nt: TGTGCCAGCAGCCCTGGGACTAGCGTGGGTGAGCAGTACTTC
CDR3aa: CASSPGTSVGEQYF

len: 17
v_gene: TRBV5-6
d_gene: TRBD2
j_gene: TRBJ2-1
abundance: .
CDR3nt: TGTGCCAGCAGCTTGTGGCCTAGCGGGGGATGGGGAAATGAGCAGTTCTTC
CDR3aa: CASSLWPSGGWGNEQFF

len: 14
v_gene: TRBV7-2
d_gene: .
j_gene: TRBJ2-7
abundance: few
CDR3nt: TGTGCCAGCAGCTTAGAGTTAATGTCTGACGAGCAGTACTTC
CDR3aa: CASSLELMSDEQYF

len: 16
v_gene: TRBV6-6
d_gene: .
j_gene: TRBJ1-4
abundance: few
CDR3nt: TGTGCCAGCAGTGACCGTCCCCTCGGAACTAATGAAAAACTGTTTTTT
CDR3aa: CASSDRPLGTNEKLFF

len: 14
v_gene: TRBV9
d_gene: .
j_gene: TRBJ2-2
abundance: few
CDR3nt: TGTGCCAGCAGCGTAACCCCGGGGGCCGGGGAGCTGTTTTTT
CDR3aa: CASSVTPGAGELFF

len: 14
v_gene: TRBV27
d_gene: .
j_gene: TRBJ2-5
abundance: few
CDR3nt: TGTGCCAGTGGACAGACAATCTCCGGAGAGACCCAGTACTTC
CDR3aa: CASGQTISGETQYF

len: 13
v_gene: TRBV12-3/TRBV12-4
d_gene: .
j_gene: TRBJ1-2
abundance: few
CDR3nt: TGTGCCAGCAGCCCCGGGGAGAACTATGGCTACACCTTC
CDR3aa: CASSPGENYGYTF

len: 11
v_gene: TRBV6-5
d_gene: .
j_gene: TRBJ2-7
abundance: few
CDR3nt: TGTGCCAGCGGCTTACTGGACGAGCAGTACTTC
CDR3aa: CASGLLDEQYF

len: 14
v_gene: TRBV11-2
d_gene: .
j_gene: TRBJ1-2
abundance: .
CDR3nt: TGTGCCAGCAGCTCCGGTGGGGGCGCCTATGGCTACACCTTC
CDR3aa: CASSSGGGAYGYTF

len: 15
v_gene: TRBV15
d_gene: .
j_gene: TRBJ2-6
abundance: .
CDR3nt: TGTGCCACCAGCAGAGGGGCGGCTGGGGCCAACGTCCTGACTTTC
CDR3aa: CATSRGAAGANVLTF

len: 15
v_gene: TRBV4-2
d_gene: .
j_gene: TRBJ2-7
abundance: .
CDR3nt: TGTGCCAGCAGGGTAGACCCGGACCCACTCTACGAGCAGTACTTC
CDR3aa: CASRVDPDPLYEQYF

len: 16
v_gene: TRBV27
d_gene: .
j_gene: TRBJ2-7
abundance: few
CDR3nt: TGTGCCAGCAGTTCTCCCTCGACAGGCATGGGCTACGAGCAGTACTTC
CDR3aa: CASSSPSTGMGYEQYF

len: 17
v_gene: TRBV4-3
d_gene: .
j_gene: TRBJ2-3
abundance: once
CDR3nt: TGCGCCAGCAGCCAAGGCTCCGTAGCTAGCAGGACAGATACGCAGTATTTT
CDR3aa: CASSQGSVASRTDTQYF

len: 15
v_gene: TRBV2
d_gene: TRBD2
j_gene: TRBJ2-7
abundance: .
CDR3nt: TGTGCCAGCAGGCACAGGACTAGCGGGAGTAACGAGCAGTACTTC
CDR3aa: CASRHRTSGSNEQYF

len: 14
v_gene: TRBV5-6
d_gene: .
j_gene: TRBJ1-5
abundance: few
CDR3nt: TGTGCCAGCAGCACCCGTGGAACGGGGCAGCCCCAGCATTTT
CDR3aa: CASSTRGTGQPQHF

len: 16
v_gene: TRBV5-1
d_gene: .
j_gene: TRBJ2-7
abundance: .
CDR3nt: TGCGCCAGCAGCTTGGGCTACGGCAGGAGGGACTACGAGCAGTACTTC
CDR3aa: CASSLGYGRRDYEQYF

len: 17
v_gene: TRBV11-2
d_gene: TRBD2
j_gene: TRBJ2-3
abundance: few
CDR3nt: TGTGCCAGCAGCCCGTTCCGTTTTAGCGGGAGCACAGATACGCAGTATTTT
CDR3aa: CASSPFRFSGSTDTQYF

len: 14
v_gene: TRBV7-9
d_gene: .
j_gene: TRBJ1-1
abundance: .
CDR3nt: TGTGCCAGCAGCTTAATGGGTCCGAACACTGAAGCTTTCTTT
CDR3aa: CASSLMGPNTEAFF

len: 14
v_gene: TRBV12-3/TRBV12-4
d_gene: TRBD1
j_gene: TRBJ2-5
abundance: few
CDR3nt: TGTGCCAGCACCCTCACAGGGGCCCGGGAGACCCAGTACTTC
CDR3aa: CASTLTGARETQYF

len: 16
v_gene: TRBV9
d_gene: .
j_gene: TRBJ2-1
abundance: few
CDR3nt: TGTGCCAGCAGCGCTAGGGGGGCCTATGGCTACAATGAGCAGTTCTTC
CDR3aa: CASSARGAYGYNEQFF

len: 19
v_gene: TRBV5-1
d_gene: TRBD1
j_gene: TRBJ1-1
abundance: .
CDR3nt: TGCGCCAGCAGCTTGGCCGGGGACAGGGCCCCTAAGATTAACACTGAAGCTTTCTTT
CDR3aa: CASSLAGDRAPKINTEAFF

len: 15
v_gene: TRBV12-3/TRBV12-4
d_gene: TRBD1
j_gene: TRBJ2-1
abundance: few
CDR3nt: TGTGCCAGCTCAGTTTGGGGACAGAGGTACAATGAGCAGTTCTTC
CDR3aa: CASSVWGQRYNEQFF

len: 16
v_gene: TRBV5-1
d_gene: .
j_gene: TRBJ2-3
abundance: .
CDR3nt: TGCGCCAGCAGCGAGGTCCGTATAACTAGCACAGATACGCAGTATTTT
CDR3aa: CASSEVRITSTDTQYF

len: 14
v_gene: TRBV1
d_gene: .
j_gene: TRBJ2-1
abundance: .
CDR3nt: TGCACCAGCAGCCCGACTAGCGGAAACAATGAGCAGTTCTTC
CDR3aa: CTSSPTSGNNEQFF

len: 16
v_gene: TRBV19
d_gene: .
j_gene: TRBJ2-1
abundance: few
CDR3nt: TGTGCCAGTAGTATAGGGGGAATACAAATTAGTAATGAGCAGTTCTTC
CDR3aa: CASSIGGIQISNEQFF

len: 15
v_gene: TRBV2
d_gene: TRBD2
j_gene: TRBJ2-7
abundance: few
CDR3nt: TGTGCCAGCAGTGCCGGACTAGCGACAGCTTACGAGCAGTACTTC
CDR3aa: CASSAGLATAYEQYF

len: 12
v_gene: TRBV29-1
d_gene: .
j_gene: TRBJ1-2
abundance: few
CDR3nt: TGCAGCGTTGAAGATCGGAGTAACGGCTACACCTTC
CDR3aa: CSVEDRSNGYTF

len: 15
v_gene: TRBV4-1
d_gene: .
j_gene: TRBJ2-7
abundance: .
CDR3nt: TGCGCCAGCAGCCAAGATCGGGCAGGGACTTACGAGCAGTACTTC
CDR3aa: CASSQDRAGTYEQYF

len: 11
v_gene: TRBV6-2/TRBV6-3
d_gene: .
j_gene: TRBJ2-3
abundance: .
CDR3nt: TGTGCCAGCCAACAGACAGATACGCAGTATTTT
CDR3aa: CASQQTDTQYF

len: 15
v_gene: TRBV7-9
d_gene: .
j_gene: TRBJ2-2
abundance: few
CDR3nt: TGTGCCAGCAGCCAGTTACAGGGAGGCACCGGGGAGCTGTTTTTT
CDR3aa: CASSQLQGGTGELFF

len: 15
v_gene: TRBV7-2
d_gene: TRBD1
j_gene: TRBJ1-2
abundance: .
CDR3nt: TGTGCCAGCAGCTCCCGGGACAGAGAGTTCTATGGCTACACCTTC
CDR3aa: CASSSRDREFYGYTF

len: 15
v_gene: TRBV12-3/TRBV12-4
d_gene: .
j_gene: TRBJ1-5
abundance: few
CDR3nt: TGTGCCAGCAGTTTTGTCGGGGTAGCGAATCAGCCCCAGCATTTT
CDR3aa: CASSFVGVANQPQHF

len: 13
v_gene: TRBV9
d_gene: .
j_gene: TRBJ2-5
abundance: .
CDR3nt: TGTGCCAGCAGCGGGACTCCCCGGGAGACCCAGTACTTC
CDR3aa: CASSGTPRETQYF

len: 16
v_gene: TRBV9
d_gene: .
j_gene: TRBJ1-4
abundance: few
CDR3nt: TGTGCCAGCAGCACGGGACGGGCGTCTCAGAATGAAAAACTGTTTTTT
CDR3aa: CASSTGRASQNEKLFF

len: 12
v_gene: TRBV28
d_gene: TRBD1
j_gene: TRBJ2-7
abundance: .
CDR3nt: TGTGCCAGCACCGGGACAGCAGGAGAGCAGTACTTC
CDR3aa: CASTGTAGEQYF

len: 16
v_gene: TRBV7-2
d_gene: TRBD2
j_gene: TRBJ2-5
abundance: .
CDR3nt: TGTGCCAGCAGCCAATCGGGACTAGCTAGACAAGAGACCCAGTACTTC
CDR3aa: CASSQSGLARQETQYF

len: 13
v_gene: TRBV10-3
d_gene: TRBD1
j_gene: TRBJ2-7
abundance: .
CDR3nt: TGTGCCAGCGGGACAGGGTCGTCCTACGAGCAGTACTTC
CDR3aa: CASGTGSSYEQYF